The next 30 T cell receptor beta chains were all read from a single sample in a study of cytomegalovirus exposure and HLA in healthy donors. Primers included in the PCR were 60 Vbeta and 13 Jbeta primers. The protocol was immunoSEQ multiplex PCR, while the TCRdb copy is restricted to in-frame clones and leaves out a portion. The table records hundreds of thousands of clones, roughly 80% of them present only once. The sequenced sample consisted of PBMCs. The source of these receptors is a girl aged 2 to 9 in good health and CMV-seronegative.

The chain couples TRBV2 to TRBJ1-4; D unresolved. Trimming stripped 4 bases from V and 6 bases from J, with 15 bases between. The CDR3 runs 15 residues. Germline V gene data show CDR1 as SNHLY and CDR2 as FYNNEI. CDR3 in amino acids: CASSGGGRRDEKLFF. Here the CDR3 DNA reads TGTGCCAGCAGTGGAGGAGGTCGACGTGATGAAAAACTGTTTTTT.

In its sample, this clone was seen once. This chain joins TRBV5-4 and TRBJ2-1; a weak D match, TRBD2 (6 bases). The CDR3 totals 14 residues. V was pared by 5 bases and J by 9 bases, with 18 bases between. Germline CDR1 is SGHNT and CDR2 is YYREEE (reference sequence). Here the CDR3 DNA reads TGTGCCAGCAGTCCCGGGACCCCCGGGGGTGAGCAGTTCTTC. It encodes CASSPGTPGGEQFF. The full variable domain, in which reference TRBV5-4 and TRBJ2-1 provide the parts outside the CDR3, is ETGVTQSPTHLIKTRGQQVTLRCSSQSGHNTVSWYQQALGQGPQFIFQYYREEENGRGNFPPRFSGLQFPNYSSELNVNALELDDSALYLCASSPGTPGGEQFFGPGTRLTVL.

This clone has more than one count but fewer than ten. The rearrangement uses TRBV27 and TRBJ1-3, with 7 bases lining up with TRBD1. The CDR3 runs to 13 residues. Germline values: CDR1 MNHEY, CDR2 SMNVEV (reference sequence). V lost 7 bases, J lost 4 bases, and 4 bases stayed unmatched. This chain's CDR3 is CASKQGSGNTIYF. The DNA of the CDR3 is TGTGCCAGCAAACAGGGGTCAGGAAACACCATATATTTT.

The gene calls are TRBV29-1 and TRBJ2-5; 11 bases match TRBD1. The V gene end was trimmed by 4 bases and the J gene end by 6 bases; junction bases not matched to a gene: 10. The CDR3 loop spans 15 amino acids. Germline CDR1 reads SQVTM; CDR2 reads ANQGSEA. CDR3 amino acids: CSVGSPGQGGQTQYF. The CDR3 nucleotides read TGCAGCGTTGGATCTCCGGGACAGGGGGGACAGACCCAGTACTTC. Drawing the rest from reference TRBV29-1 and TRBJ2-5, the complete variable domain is SAVISQKPSRDICQRGTSLTIQCQVDSQVTMMFWYRQQPGQSLTLIATANQGSEATYESGFVIDKFPISRPNLTFSTLTVSNMSPEDSSIYLCSVGSPGQGGQTQYFGPGTRLLVL.

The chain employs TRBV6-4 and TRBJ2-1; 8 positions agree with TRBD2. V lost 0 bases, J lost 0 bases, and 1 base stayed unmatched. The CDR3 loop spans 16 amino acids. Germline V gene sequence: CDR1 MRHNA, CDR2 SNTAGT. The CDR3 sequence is CASSDSAGGSYNEQFF. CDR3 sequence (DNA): TGTGCCAGCAGTGACTCGGCGGGGGGCTCCTACAATGAGCAGTTCTTC.

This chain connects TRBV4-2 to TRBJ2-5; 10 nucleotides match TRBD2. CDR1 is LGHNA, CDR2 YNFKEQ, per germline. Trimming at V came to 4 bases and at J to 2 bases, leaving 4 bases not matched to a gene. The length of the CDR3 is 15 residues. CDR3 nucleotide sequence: TGTGCCAGCAGCCCGACTAGCGGGTCTCAAGAGACCCAGTACTTC. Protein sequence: CASSPTSGSQETQYF.

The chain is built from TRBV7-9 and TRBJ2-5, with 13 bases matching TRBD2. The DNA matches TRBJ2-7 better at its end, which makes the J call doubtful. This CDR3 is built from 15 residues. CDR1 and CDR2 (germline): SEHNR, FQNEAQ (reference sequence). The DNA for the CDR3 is TGTGCCAGCAGCTCGGGACTAGCGGGACCCTACGAGCAGTACTTC. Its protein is CASSSGLAGPYEQYF.

CDR3 coding DNA: TGTGCCAGCAGTGAAAACGAGGGCTCTGGAAACACCATATATTTT. Translation: CASSENEGSGNTIYF. The chain is built from TRBV6-1 and TRBJ1-3, with D uncertain. Germline assignment: CDR1 MNHNS and CDR2 SASEGT. This CDR3 comprises 15 residues. Trimming removed 2 bases at V and 0 bases at J, with 8 bases between.

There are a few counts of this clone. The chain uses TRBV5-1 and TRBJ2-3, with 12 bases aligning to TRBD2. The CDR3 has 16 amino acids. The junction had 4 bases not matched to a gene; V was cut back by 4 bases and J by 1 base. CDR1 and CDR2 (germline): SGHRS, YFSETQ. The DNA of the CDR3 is TGCGCCAGCAGCGAGAGGACTAGCGGGGGCACAGATACGCAGTATTTT. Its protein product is CASSERTSGGTDTQYF.

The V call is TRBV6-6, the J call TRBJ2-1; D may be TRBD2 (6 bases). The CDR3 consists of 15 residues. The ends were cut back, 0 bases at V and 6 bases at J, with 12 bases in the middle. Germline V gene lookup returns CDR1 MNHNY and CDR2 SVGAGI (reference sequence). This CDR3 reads CASSYSPGLSNEQFF. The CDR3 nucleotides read TGTGCCAGCAGTTACTCGCCGGGACTCTCCAATGAGCAGTTCTTC.

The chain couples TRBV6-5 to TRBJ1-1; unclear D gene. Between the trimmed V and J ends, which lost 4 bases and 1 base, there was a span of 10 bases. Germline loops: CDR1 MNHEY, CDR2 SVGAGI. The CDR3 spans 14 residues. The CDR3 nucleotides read TGTGCCAGCAGTTCCCCTACAGCGAACACTGAAGCTTTCTTT. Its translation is CASSSPTANTEAFF.

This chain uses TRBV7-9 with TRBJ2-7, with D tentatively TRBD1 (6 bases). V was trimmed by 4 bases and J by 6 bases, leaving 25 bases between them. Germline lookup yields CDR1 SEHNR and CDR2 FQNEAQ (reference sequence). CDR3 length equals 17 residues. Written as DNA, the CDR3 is TGTGCCAGCAGCTCGTACGAGGGACATAGGAATCCCCTCGAGCAGTACTTC. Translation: CASSSYEGHRNPLEQYF.

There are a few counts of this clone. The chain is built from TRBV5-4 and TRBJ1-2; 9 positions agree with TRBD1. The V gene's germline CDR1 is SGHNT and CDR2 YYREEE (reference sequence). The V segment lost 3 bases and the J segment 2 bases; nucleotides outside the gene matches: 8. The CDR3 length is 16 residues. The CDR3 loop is CASSSGQGGKNYGYTF. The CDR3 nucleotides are TGTGCCAGCAGCTCGGGACAGGGTGGGAAAAACTATGGCTACACCTTC.

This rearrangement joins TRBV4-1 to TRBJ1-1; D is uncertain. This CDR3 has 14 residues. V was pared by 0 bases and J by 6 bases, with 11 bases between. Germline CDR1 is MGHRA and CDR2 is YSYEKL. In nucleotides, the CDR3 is TGCGCCAGCAGCCAAGATGTGAACGCGGCTGAAGCTTTCTTT. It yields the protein CASSQDVNAAEAFF.

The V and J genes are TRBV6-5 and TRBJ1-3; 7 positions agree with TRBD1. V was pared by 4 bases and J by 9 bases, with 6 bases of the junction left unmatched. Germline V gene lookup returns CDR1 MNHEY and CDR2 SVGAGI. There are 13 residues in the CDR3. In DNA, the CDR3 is TGTGCCAGCAGTTCCCCCACAGGGGTCACCATATATTTT. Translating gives CASSSPTGVTIYF.

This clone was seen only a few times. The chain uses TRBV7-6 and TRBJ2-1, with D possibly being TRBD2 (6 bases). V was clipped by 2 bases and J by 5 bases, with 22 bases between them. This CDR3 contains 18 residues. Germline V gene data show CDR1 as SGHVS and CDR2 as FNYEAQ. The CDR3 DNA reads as TGTGCCAGCAGCTTATTAGGAGATGGCGGGGATCTAGACAATGAGCAGTTCTTC. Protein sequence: CASSLLGDGGDLDNEQFF.

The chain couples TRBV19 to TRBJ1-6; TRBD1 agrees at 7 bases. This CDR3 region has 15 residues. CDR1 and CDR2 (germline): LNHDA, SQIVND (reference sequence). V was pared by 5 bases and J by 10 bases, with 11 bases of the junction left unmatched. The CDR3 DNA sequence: TGTGCCAGTAGTCGTGGACAGGTCGTATCATCACCCCTCCACTTT. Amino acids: CASSRGQVVSSPLHF.

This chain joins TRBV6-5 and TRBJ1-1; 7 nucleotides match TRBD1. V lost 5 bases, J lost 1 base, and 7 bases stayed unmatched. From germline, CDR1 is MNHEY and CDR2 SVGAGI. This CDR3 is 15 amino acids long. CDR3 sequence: CASSIRTGSNTEAFF. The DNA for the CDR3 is TGTGCCAGCAGTATCAGGACAGGCTCGAACACTGAAGCTTTCTTT.

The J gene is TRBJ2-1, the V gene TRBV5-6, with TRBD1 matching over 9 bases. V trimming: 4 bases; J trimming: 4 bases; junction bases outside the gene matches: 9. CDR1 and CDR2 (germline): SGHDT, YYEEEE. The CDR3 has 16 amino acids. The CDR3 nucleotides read TGTGCCAGCAGCCGAGACCGGGACAGGGTTTACAATGAGCAGTTCTTC. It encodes CASSRDRDRVYNEQFF.

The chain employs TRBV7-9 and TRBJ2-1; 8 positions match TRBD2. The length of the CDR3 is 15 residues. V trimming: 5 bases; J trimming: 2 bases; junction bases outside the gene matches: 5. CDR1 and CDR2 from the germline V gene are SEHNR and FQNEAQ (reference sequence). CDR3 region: CASSPTSGAYNEQFF. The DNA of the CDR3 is TGTGCCAGCAGCCCCACTAGCGGAGCCTACAATGAGCAGTTCTTC. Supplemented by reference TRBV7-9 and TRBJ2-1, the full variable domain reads DTGVSQNPRHKITKRGQNVTFRCDPISEHNRLYWYRQTLGQGPEFLTYFQNEAQLEKSRLLSDRFSAERPKGSFSTLEIQRTEQGDSAMYLCASSPTSGAYNEQFFGPGTRLTVL.

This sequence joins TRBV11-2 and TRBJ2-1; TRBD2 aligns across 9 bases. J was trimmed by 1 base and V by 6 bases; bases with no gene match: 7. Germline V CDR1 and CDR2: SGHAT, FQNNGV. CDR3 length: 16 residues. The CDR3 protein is CASSHLAGVSYNEQFF. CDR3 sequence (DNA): TGTGCCAGCAGTCACTTAGCGGGAGTGTCCTACAATGAGCAGTTCTTC.

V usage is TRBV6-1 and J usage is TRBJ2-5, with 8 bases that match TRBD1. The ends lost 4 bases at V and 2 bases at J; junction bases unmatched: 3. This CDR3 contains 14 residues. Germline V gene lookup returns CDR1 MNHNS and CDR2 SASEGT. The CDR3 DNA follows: TGTGCCAGCAGTGCCAGGGGGCGGCAAGAGACCCAGTACTTC. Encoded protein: CASSARGRQETQYF.

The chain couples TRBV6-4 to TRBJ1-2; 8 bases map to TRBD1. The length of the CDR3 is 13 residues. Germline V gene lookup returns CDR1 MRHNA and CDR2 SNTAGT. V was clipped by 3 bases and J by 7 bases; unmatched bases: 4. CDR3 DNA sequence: TGTGCCAGCAGTGAACAGGGGGGCGGTGGCTACACCTTC. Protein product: CASSEQGGGGYTF.

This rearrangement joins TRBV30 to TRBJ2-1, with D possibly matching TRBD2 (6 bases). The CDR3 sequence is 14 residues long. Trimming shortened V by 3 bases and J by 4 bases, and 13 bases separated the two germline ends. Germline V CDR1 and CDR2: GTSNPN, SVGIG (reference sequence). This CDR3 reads CAWSAGMDYNEQFF. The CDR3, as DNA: TGTGCCTGGAGCGCGGGGATGGATTACAATGAGCAGTTCTTC.

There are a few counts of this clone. CDR3 loop: CASSSQGNTIYF. DNA of the CDR3: TGCGCCAGCAGCTCGCAGGGAAACACCATATATTTT. The J gene is TRBJ1-3, the V gene TRBV5-1, with D unclear. Germline CDR1 reads SGHRS; CDR2 reads YFSETQ. This CDR3 has 12 residues. Trimming removed 3 bases at V and 4 bases at J, with 5 bases between.

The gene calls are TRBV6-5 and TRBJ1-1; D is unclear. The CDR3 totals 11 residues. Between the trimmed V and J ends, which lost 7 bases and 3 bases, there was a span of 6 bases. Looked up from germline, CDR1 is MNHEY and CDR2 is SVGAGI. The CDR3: CASIGDTEAFF. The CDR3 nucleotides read TGTGCCAGCATCGGGGACACTGAAGCTTTCTTT.

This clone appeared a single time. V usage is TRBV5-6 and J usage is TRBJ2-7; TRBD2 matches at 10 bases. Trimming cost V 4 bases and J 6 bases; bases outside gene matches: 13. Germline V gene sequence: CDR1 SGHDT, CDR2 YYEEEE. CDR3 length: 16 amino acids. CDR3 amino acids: CASSPVAGGGPGEQYF. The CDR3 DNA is TGTGCCAGCAGCCCCGTAGCGGGGGGAGGGCCGGGCGAGCAGTACTTC.

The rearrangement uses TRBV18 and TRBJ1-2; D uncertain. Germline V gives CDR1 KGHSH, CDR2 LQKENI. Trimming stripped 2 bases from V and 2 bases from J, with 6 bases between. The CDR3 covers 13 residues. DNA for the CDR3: TGTGCCAGCTCACCAGAACAGAACTATGGCTACACCTTC. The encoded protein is CASSPEQNYGYTF.

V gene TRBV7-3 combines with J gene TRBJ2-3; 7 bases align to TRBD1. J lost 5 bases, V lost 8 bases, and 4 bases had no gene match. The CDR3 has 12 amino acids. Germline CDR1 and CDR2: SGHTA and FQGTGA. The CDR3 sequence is CASGPGGDTQYF. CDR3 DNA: TGTGCCAGCGGGCCAGGGGGAGATACGCAGTATTTT.

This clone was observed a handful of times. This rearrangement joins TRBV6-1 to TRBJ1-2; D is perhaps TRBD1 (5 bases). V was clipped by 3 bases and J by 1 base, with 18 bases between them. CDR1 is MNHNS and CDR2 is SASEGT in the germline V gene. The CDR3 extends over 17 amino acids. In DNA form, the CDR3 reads TGTGCCAGCAGTGATCACGCCTGGCTGGGGCATAACTATGGCTACACCTTC. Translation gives CASSDHAWLGHNYGYTF.